The 15 T cell receptor beta chains below come from one sample, sequenced in a study of Tregs in tolerant kidney transplant recipients. Related graft donors supplied nonmyeloablative bone marrow transplants, and mixed chimerism was transient. Repertoires were generated with immunoSEQ multiplex PCR, while TCRdb's copy carries only in-frame clones and drops some. There are approximately 47,000 clones in the sample; approximately 89% occur only once, and 15% to 18% lies in the top ten. Sequences were derived from CD8+ T cells from blood (PBMCs), sampled 12 months after the transplant. These receptors came from a human patient who received a combined kidney and bone marrow transplant. Among the T cells, some may be from the graft donor.

This clone was observed once. CDR3: CASRLAGEPSTDTQYF. For the CDR3, the DNA is TGTGCCAGCAGACTAGCGGGCGAGCCTAGCACAGATACGCAGTATTTT. The rearrangement uses TRBV2 and TRBJ2-3; 9 nucleotides line up with TRBD2. CDR1 SNHLY and CDR2 FYNNEI come from the germline V gene. The CDR3 is 16 amino acids. Losses at the gene ends were 6 bases for V and 0 bases for J; bases not matched to a gene: 7.

The chain recombines TRBV7-6 with TRBJ1-5; 7 nucleotides agree with TRBD1. The germline CDR1 and CDR2 sequences are SGHVS and FNYEAQ. With V trimmed by 0 bases and J by 7 bases, 6 bases remained unmatched. The CDR3 consists of 15 residues. CDR3 DNA sequence: TGTGCCAGCAGCTTAGCAGGGGGCCCCGGCCAGCCCCAGCATTTT. It yields the protein CASSLAGGPGQPQHF.

The CDR3 nucleotides are TGTGCCAGCAGCCAAGATCTTTGGGGGGTCGGTTCCTACGAGCAGTACTTC. Translation gives CASSQDLWGVGSYEQYF. The chain has TRBV4-2 and TRBJ2-7; maybe TRBD2 (6 bases). The CDR3 is made up of 17 amino acids. Per germline, CDR1 LGHNA and CDR2 YNFKEQ. V gave up 0 bases and J gave up 1 base, with 16 bases separating them.

The rearrangement links TRBV7-3 to TRBJ2-2; a possible D gene is TRBD1 (5 bases). Germline-derived CDR1 and CDR2 are SGHTA and FQGTGA. The CDR3 totals 18 residues. V lost 1 base, J lost 4 bases, and 19 bases lay in between. The CDR3 loop is CASSLIVSGAVGTGELFF. The CDR3 DNA is TGTGCCAGCAGCTTAATAGTATCTGGGGCAGTGGGCACCGGGGAGCTGTTTTTT.

This chain joins TRBV9 and TRBJ2-5, with a weak D call TRBD1 (6 bases). The CDR3 is 14 residues long. V was shortened by 3 bases and J by 0 bases, with 9 bases between the two germline ends. In germline, CDR1 is SGDLS, CDR2 YYNGEE. The CDR3 loop reads CASSGNRDQETQYF. CDR3 bases: TGTGCCAGCAGCGGGAACAGGGACCAAGAGACCCAGTACTTC.

The chain uses TRBV29-1 and TRBJ1-5; 9 positions agree with TRBD1. The length of the CDR3 is 14 residues. Losses at the gene ends were 6 bases for V and 7 bases for J; bases not matched to a gene: 10. From germline, CDR1 is SQVTM and CDR2 ANQGSEA. The CDR3 coding sequence is TGCAGCGTGGGGGAACAGGGGGCTCGGCAGCCCCAGCATTTT. Amino acid sequence: CSVGEQGARQPQHF.

The chain combines TRBV4-3 with TRBJ2-7; possible D gene TRBD1, 5 bases. The CDR3 has 15 amino acids. In germline, CDR1 is LGHNA, CDR2 YSLEER. V was trimmed by 0 bases and J by 3 bases, leaving 12 bases between them. As DNA, the CDR3 is TGCGCCAGCAGCCAAGATACAGGAAGGAGCTACGAGCAGTACTTC. Its translation: CASSQDTGRSYEQYF.

The V call is TRBV6-5, the J call TRBJ1-3; no firm D call. TRBJ2-2 matches the DNA end more closely, so the J call is doubtful. Germline CDR1 MNHEY, CDR2 SVGAGI. The CDR3 spans 14 residues. The CDR3 sequence: CASSYSGNTGELFF. In DNA form, the CDR3 reads TGTGCCAGCAGTTACTCGGGGAACACCGGGGAGCTGTTTTTT.

V usage is TRBV10-3 and J usage is TRBJ2-5; D gene unclear. The CDR3 totals 12 residues. Germline lookup yields CDR1 ENHRY and CDR2 SYGVKD. The V end was cut by 2 bases, the J end by 5 bases, with 6 bases between. CDR3 sequence: CAISELGETQYF. As DNA, the CDR3 is TGTGCCATCAGTGAGCTCGGGGAGACCCAGTACTTC.

The rearrangement joins TRBV7-3 to TRBJ2-1; possible D gene TRBD2, 5 bases. This CDR3 is built from 13 residues. The germline V gene encodes CDR1 SGHTA and CDR2 FQGTGA. The germline V and J ends were trimmed by 5 bases and 8 bases, with 13 bases remaining between them. CDR3 region: CASSPTSIDEQFF. The DNA for the CDR3 is TGTGCCAGCAGCCCAACTAGTATCGATGAGCAGTTCTTC.

This clone occurred once. The V and J genes are TRBV30 and TRBJ2-7; 8 bases are shared with TRBD1. Germline V gives CDR1 GTSNPN, CDR2 SVGIG (reference sequence). The CDR3 runs to 14 residues. The trim removed 0 bases at V and 5 bases at J, leaving 6 bases unmatched. The CDR3 nucleotides read TGTGCCTGGAGTGTAGGACAGGGCCCCAACGAGCAGTACTTC. Translating it yields CAWSVGQGPNEQYF. Variable domain in full (rest from reference TRBV30 and TRBJ2-7): SQTIHQWPATLVQPVGSPLSLECTVEGTSNPNLYWYRQAAGRGLQLLFYSVGIGQISSEVPQNLSASRPQDRQFILSSKKLLLSDSGFYLCAWSVGQGPNEQYFGPGTRLTVT.

The rearrangement joins TRBV7-9 to TRBJ2-3; D unclear. Trimming stripped 5 bases from V and 5 bases from J, with 5 bases between. Germline V gives CDR1 SEHNR, CDR2 FQNEAQ (reference sequence). CDR3 length equals 11 residues. The DNA for the CDR3 is TGTGCCAGCAGCACCGGAGATACGCAGTATTTT. Translation: CASSTGDTQYF.

This chain uses TRBV4-2 with TRBJ1-5; the match to TRBD1 covers 11 bases. This CDR3 contains 16 residues. Germline CDR1 is LGHNA and CDR2 is YNFKEQ. V was clipped by 0 bases and J by 6 bases; unmatched bases: 4. DNA of the CDR3: TGTGCCAGCAGCCAAGATGGGACAGGGGGATTTCAGCCCCAGCATTTT. Encoded protein: CASSQDGTGGFQPQHF.

V and J are TRBV19 and TRBJ1-1; 8 positions agree with TRBD1. Germline-derived CDR1 and CDR2 are LNHDA and SQIVND (reference sequence). The length of the CDR3 is 14 residues. Trimming cost V 7 bases and J 5 bases; bases outside gene matches: 9. The CDR3 DNA reads TGTGCCAGTAAAACAACAGGGGGGCAGACTGAAGCTTTCTTT. It specifies CASKTTGGQTEAFF.

The J gene is TRBJ2-7, the V gene TRBV28, with 9 bases that match TRBD1. The CDR3 runs to 18 residues. In germline, CDR1 is MDHEN, CDR2 SYDVKM. J was trimmed by 1 base and V by 4 bases; bases with no gene match: 14. The CDR3 DNA sequence: TGTGCCAGCAGTTCCTTACCCAACAGGGGGCTAGAATCCTACGAGCAGTACTTC. It specifies CASSSLPNRGLESYEQYF.